The 19 T cell receptor beta chains listed next were all sequenced from one sample in a study of cytomegalovirus exposure and HLA in healthy donors listed by TCRdb under 2017. The library was produced with the immunoSEQ multiplex PCR assay. The multiplex PCR relied on a mix of 60 forward primers for TCR Vbeta segments and 13 reverse primers for TCR Jbeta segments. TCRdb carries this immuneACCESS record with in-frame sequences only. Its versions omit some clonotypes, under half of them owing to an unresolved V gene in the studies checked, with the rest unexplained. In all, the sample holds nearly 110,000 clones, and roughly 80% of those were seen once. Clones ranked in the top ten supply less than 3.5% of the sample. Sample: PBMCs. Source of these receptors: a man younger than 40 in good health and CMV-seropositive.

This chain uses TRBV6-1 with TRBJ1-1, with 8 bases matching TRBD1. Trimming took 2 bases from V and 4 from J; bases not matched to a gene: 6. The CDR3 is 15 amino acids. Germline-derived CDR1 and CDR2 are MNHNS and SASEGT. Here the CDR3 DNA reads TGTGCCAGCAGTGAACCGTGGACAGGGAGCACTGAAGCTTTCTTT. Translated: CASSEPWTGSTEAFF.

The J gene is TRBJ2-5, the V gene TRBV15; tentative D call: TRBD1 (6 bases). V dropped 4 bases and J dropped 4 bases, with 10 bases sitting between them. CDR3 length: 13 residues. CDR1 is LNHNV and CDR2 is YYDKDF in the germline V gene (reference sequence). The CDR3 region has the DNA TGTGCCACCAGCATTCTAGGGGGAGAGACCCAGTACTTC. Translation: CATSILGGETQYF.

The chain couples TRBV2 to TRBJ2-7; possibly TRBD1 for D (5 bases). V was cut by 8 bases and J by 1 base, with 21 bases left in between. There are 16 residues in the CDR3. The germline gives CDR1 SNHLY, CDR2 FYNNEI. The CDR3 DNA is TGTGCCAGCGCTCACCCGAGCGAAGGGGTATCCTACGAGCAGTACTTC. This translates into CASAHPSEGVSYEQYF.

The chain carries TRBV5-5 and TRBJ2-5; 7 nucleotides line up with TRBD1. The J call is in doubt because the DNA end fits TRBJ2-7 better. This CDR3 has 17 amino acids. Germline V gene lookup returns CDR1 SGHKS and CDR2 YYEKEE (reference sequence). The CDR3 nucleotides are TGTGCCAGCAGCCCCCGACAGGGCTTAGCATTCTTCGGCGAGCAGTACTTC. The encoded protein is CASSPRQGLAFFGEQYF.

The V and J genes are TRBV21-1 and TRBJ2-7; the table gives TRBD2 as D, unverified against the DNA. TRBV21-1 is labeled a pseudogene. CDR3 length equals 14 residues. The CDR3 reads CASTPVGGGYEQYF. The CDR3 DNA is TGTGCCAGCACCCCAGTCGGGGGAGGCTACGAGCAGTACTTC.

The CDR3 DNA reads TGTGCCTGGAGTGGGCCGGGACAGACCATTTTTTCTGGAAACACCATATATTTT. Amino acid sequence: CAWSGPGQTIFSGNTIYF. The chain has TRBV30 and TRBJ1-3; TRBD1 agrees at 7 bases. This CDR3 region has 18 residues. After removal of 1 base from V and 1 base from J, the junction contained 13 bases not matched to a gene. CDR1 and CDR2 (germline): GTSNPN, SVGIG (reference sequence).

J is TRBJ2-5 and V is TRBV14; possible D gene TRBD1, 5 bases. With 8 bases removed from V and 3 bases from J, the gap between germline ends came to 7 bases. The CDR3 spans 11 residues. Germline V lookup: CDR1 SGHDN, CDR2 FVKESK. CDR3 residues: CASGAEETQYF. The CDR3 DNA is TGTGCCAGCGGGGCAGAAGAGACCCAGTACTTC.

V and J are TRBV27 and TRBJ1-1; D may be TRBD1 (5 bases). Germline V gene data show CDR1 as MNHEY and CDR2 as SMNVEV (reference sequence). The V end was cut by 0 bases, the J end by 5 bases, with 16 bases between. This CDR3 has 16 amino acids. The CDR3 protein is CASSLSRFQGRTEAFF. For the CDR3, the DNA is TGTGCCAGCAGTTTATCCAGATTTCAGGGAAGGACTGAAGCTTTCTTT.

The chain has TRBV5-1 and TRBJ1-2; 10 bases fit TRBD1. The CDR3 totals 14 residues. Per germline, CDR1 SGHRS and CDR2 YFSETQ. Trimming cost V 5 bases and J 7 bases; bases outside gene matches: 8. For the CDR3, the DNA is TGCGCCAGCAGGCCCGGGACAGGGGCGCGTGGCTACACCTTC. Translation: CASRPGTGARGYTF.

This chain uses TRBV4-2 with TRBJ2-3; TRBD2 agrees at 10 bases. CDR3 size: 16 residues. The V gene's germline CDR1 is LGHNA and CDR2 YNFKEQ. Trimming at V came to 2 bases and at J to 4 bases, leaving 6 bases not matched to a gene. Written as DNA, the CDR3 is TGTGCCAGCAGCCAACAGCGGGGGGGCGGGGCAGATACGCAGTATTTT. Encoded protein: CASSQQRGGGADTQYF.

This CDR3 reads CASSSIVSPLHF. DNA for the CDR3: TGTGCCAGCAGTTCCATAGTTTCACCCCTCCACTTT. The chain recombines TRBV6-5 with TRBJ1-6, with D unresolved. The V gene's germline CDR1 is MNHEY and CDR2 SVGAGI. The CDR3 sequence is 12 residues long. V lost 4 bases to trimming and J lost 9 bases, with 7 bases between them.

This chain connects TRBV11-3 to TRBJ1-3; TRBD1 agrees at 8 bases. The V gene's germline CDR1 is SGHNT and CDR2 YENEEA. CDR3 length: 19 amino acids. V lost 3 bases to trimming and J lost 0 bases; unmatched junction nucleotides: 13. The CDR3 sequence is CASSFSLLTGASSGNTIYF. In nucleotides, the CDR3 is TGTGCCAGCAGCTTCTCATTGTTGACAGGGGCAAGCTCTGGAAACACCATATATTTT.

The chain combines TRBV7-2 with TRBJ2-7; 15 bases match TRBD2. This CDR3 contains 15 residues. CDR1 is SGHTA and CDR2 is FQGNSA in the germline V gene. Unmatched junction bases numbered 9, after V lost 6 bases and J lost 9 bases. CDR3 DNA sequence: TGTGCCAGCAGGTCGGGAGGACTAGCGGGGGGGACGCAGTACTTC. The encoded protein is CASRSGGLAGGTQYF.

The J gene is TRBJ1-2, the V gene TRBV4-1; D gene unclear. CDR1 is MGHRA, CDR2 YSYEKL, per germline. The V end was cut by 4 bases, the J end by 8 bases, with 17 bases between. This CDR3 region has 14 residues. The CDR3 is CASSPVGSKEGYTF. The CDR3 region has the DNA TGCGCCAGCAGCCCCGTGGGTTCGAAGGAGGGCTACACCTTC.

The J gene is TRBJ2-5, the V gene TRBV5-8, with TRBD2 identical over 10 bases. Germline V gene lookup returns CDR1 SGHTS and CDR2 YDEGEE. Trimming at V came to 3 bases and at J to 1 base, leaving 9 bases not matched to a gene. This CDR3 region has 17 residues. CDR3 nucleotide sequence: TGTGCCAGCAGCTGGGGGGCTAGCGGGGGTCCCCAAGAGACCCAGTACTTC. This encodes CASSWGASGGPQETQYF.

The CDR3 DNA reads TGTGCCATCAAGGCGAGAGTAACAGGGAAAAATGGCTACACCTTC. It is translated as CAIKARVTGKNGYTF. This chain joins TRBV10-3 and TRBJ1-2; possible D gene TRBD1, 6 bases. The CDR3 contains 15 residues. Germline CDR1 ENHRY, CDR2 SYGVKD. The germline V and J ends were trimmed by 7 bases and 6 bases, with 21 bases remaining between them.

This sequence joins TRBV9 and TRBJ2-7, with 14 bases matching TRBD2. V was pared by 3 bases and J by 5 bases, with 4 bases of the junction left unmatched. Germline lookup yields CDR1 SGDLS and CDR2 YYNGEE. The CDR3 loop spans 15 amino acids. CDR3 sequence (DNA): TGTGCCAGCAGCGCCGGGACTAGCGGGGGTAACGAGCAGTACTTC. This encodes CASSAGTSGGNEQYF.

The table lists this clone with a count of one. The V gene is TRBV11-2, the J gene TRBJ2-1; D is possibly TRBD2 (6 bases). Trimming took off 8 bases at V and 4 bases at J, with 18 bases between the two ends. The CDR3 runs 15 residues. Per the germline V gene, CDR1 is SGHAT and CDR2 is FQNNGV. CDR3 sequence reads: CASGPSWGRYNEQFF. The CDR3 region has the DNA TGTGCCAGCGGCCCCTCGTGGGGGAGGTACAATGAGCAGTTCTTC.

In nucleotides, the CDR3 is TGTGCCTGGAGTGGGGACACAAAAGAGACCCAGTACTTC. This codes for CAWSGDTKETQYF. This chain links TRBV30 with TRBJ2-5; maybe TRBD1 (6 bases). The CDR3 contains 13 residues. Germline CDR1 and CDR2: GTSNPN and SVGIG (reference sequence). Trimming left V 1 base short and J 3 bases short, with 9 bases between.